The following is a T cell receptor (beta chain) sequence with its context. This sample was included in a study of beta chain features in type 1 diabetes. The isolated RNA, all of it, was reverse transcribed, so expressed TCRB transcripts were what got sequenced. Several million reads was the average for naive, central memory and regulatory T cell samples. TCRdb's table, derived via immunoSEQ multiplex PCR, lists solely in-frame clones and lacks some. The profile covers around 330,000 clones, with 9.5% to 12% appearing a single time and 0.015% taken by the ten largest. One heparinised draw, averaging approximately 120 mL, was taken per donor. Sorted CD4+ subsets: naive, central memory, regulatory, stem cell-like memory (CD45RO/CCR7/CD25/CD127/CD95/CD27 panel). Trimming removed 3 bases from V and 0 bases from J, with 9 bases in between. The germline V gene encodes CDR1 SQVTM and CDR2 ANQGSEA. CDR3 size: 15 residues.

The specimen sequenced was naive CD4+ T cells from blood. The receptor's source is a woman aged 25 to 45 in good health. V is TRBV29-1 and J is TRBJ2-6; no clear D. In nucleotides, the CDR3 is TGCAGCGTTGACAGTAAAGTCTCTGGGGCCAACGTCCTGACTTTC. This gives the protein CSVDSKVSGANVLTF.